The next 7 T cell receptor beta chains were all read from a single sample in a study of identical twins. TCRdb passed the 5' RACE reads through MiXCR, listing each CDR3 protein once. The sample has about 250,000 distinct CDR3 sequences, more than 13% seen once; the top ten hold under 9.5%. Sequencing was performed on memory (CD45RO+) T cells sorted from blood. The source of these receptors is a woman younger than 35 in good health.

The table lists this clonotype with a few counts. The chain is built from TRBV7-2 and TRBJ1-1; D is unresolved. V was trimmed by 8 bases and J by 3 bases, leaving 10 bases between them. The CDR3 is 12 residues long. Germline lookup yields CDR1 SGHTA and CDR2 FQGNSA. The CDR3 spells CASGLLHTEAFF. The CDR3 region has the DNA TGTGCCAGCGGCCTATTACACACTGAAGCTTTCTTT.

This chain connects TRBV15 to TRBJ2-3, with D maybe TRBD2 (5 bases). CDR1 and CDR2 (germline): LNHNV, YYDKDF (reference sequence). The V and J ends lost 0 bases and 0 bases respectively, with 16 bases between them. This CDR3 has 18 amino acids. CDR3 DNA: TGTGCCACCAGCAGAGATTGGCAGCGGCCCCCTAGCACAGATACGCAGTATTTT. Protein sequence: CATSRDWQRPPSTDTQYF.

The table lists this clonotype with a few counts. J is TRBJ1-4 and V is TRBV7-9; D not resolved. The CDR3 totals 12 residues. The germline V gene encodes CDR1 SEHNR and CDR2 FQNEAQ (reference sequence). Trimming removed 0 bases from V and 14 bases from J, with 10 bases in between. CDR3 sequence (DNA): TGTGCCAGCAGCTTAGCACAGAACAAGCTGTTTTTT. Residues: CASSLAQNKLFF.

The V call is TRBV5-6, the J call TRBJ2-7; 9 nucleotides line up with TRBD1. The ends lost 4 bases at V and 7 bases at J; junction bases unmatched: 9. Germline CDR1 is SGHDT and CDR2 is YYEEEE. This CDR3 region has 14 residues. The CDR3 loop is CASSADRGLDEQYF. CDR3 nucleotides: TGTGCCAGCAGCGCCGACAGGGGGTTGGATGAGCAGTACTTC.

The table lists this clonotype with a few counts. The J gene is TRBJ1-2, the V gene TRBV12-3 or TRBV12-4, with D unresolved. Trimming pared 6 bases from V and 0 bases from J, leaving 8 bases between. This CDR3 has 13 amino acids. CDR3 loop: CASRQTANYGYTF. The CDR3 nucleotides are TGTGCCAGCAGACAAACAGCTAACTATGGCTACACCTTC.

This clonotype showed up just a few times. V is TRBV28 and J is TRBJ2-1; possibly TRBD1 for D (5 bases). Trimming cost V 9 bases and J 3 bases, with 9 bases left between them. The germline V gene encodes CDR1 MDHEN and CDR2 SYDVKM. The CDR3 contains 12 residues. In nucleotides, the CDR3 is TGTGCCAGAAGGCAGGGCTACAATGAGCAGTTCTTC. Its translation: CARRQGYNEQFF.

This rearrangement joins TRBV7-2 to TRBJ2-7, with D unclear. The V gene lost 1 base and the J gene lost 3 bases, with 4 bases spanning the gap. From germline, CDR1 is SGHTA and CDR2 FQGNSA. The CDR3 has 12 amino acids. The CDR3 nucleotides are TGTGCCAGCAGCTTAGTAGTCTACGAGCAGTACTTC. It codes for CASSLVVYEQYF.